Below are 9 T cell receptor beta chains sequenced from a single sample in a study of blood T cell repertoires in COVID-19. Clones were sequenced by immunoSEQ multiplex PCR, and TCRdb holds only the in-frame ones, with some missing. The table records 390,000 or so clones, more than 75% of them present only once. The sample taken for sequencing was PBMCs or T cells enriched from blood (not recorded which). The receptors derive from a woman in her 50s who had recovered from COVID-19.

The gene calls are TRBV19 and TRBJ1-5, with 7 bases lining up with TRBD1. V shed 4 bases, J shed 1 base, and the junction held 10 bases outside the gene matches. The CDR3 loop spans 17 amino acids. CDR1 and CDR2 from the germline V gene are LNHDA and SQIVND (reference sequence). CDR3 sequence reads: CASSKGPTGSSNQPQHF. CDR3 DNA sequence: TGTGCCAGTAGTAAAGGCCCGACAGGGTCAAGCAATCAGCCCCAGCATTTT. Full variable domain (remainder filled in from reference TRBV19 and TRBJ1-5): DGGITQSPKYLFRKEGQNVTLSCEQNLNHDAMYWYRQDPGQGLRLIYYSQIVNDFQKGDIAEGYSVSREKKESFPLTVTSAQKNPTAFYLCASSKGPTGSSNQPQHFGDGTRLSIL.

V usage is TRBV10-2 and J usage is TRBJ1-3; no definite D call. V lost 3 bases and J 0 bases, leaving 15 bases between the germline ends. In germline, CDR1 is WSHSY, CDR2 SAAADI. The CDR3 contains 17 residues. In nucleotides, the CDR3 is TGCGCCAGCAGTGATTGGGCAGTAAGCAGCTCTGGAAACACCATATATTTT. This sequence encodes CASSDWAVSSSGNTIYF.

This clone was counted between two and nine times. The chain uses TRBV4-1 and TRBJ1-1; TRBD1 matches 10 bases. This CDR3 has 16 residues. V dropped 3 bases and J dropped 5; count of bases not matched to a gene: 9. Germline V gene lookup returns CDR1 MGHRA and CDR2 YSYEKL. The CDR3 is CASSQTGTGESTEAFF. DNA for the CDR3: TGCGCCAGCAGCCAGACCGGGACAGGGGAGTCGACTGAAGCTTTCTTT.

The CDR3 nucleotides read TGTGCCAGCAGCTTAGCGATGGGAGATGGCTACACCTTC. Translating gives CASSLAMGDGYTF. The V call is TRBV7-2, the J call TRBJ1-2; D is uncertain. The CDR3 consists of 13 residues. V lost 0 bases and J lost 6, with 8 bases in between. Germline assignment: CDR1 SGHTA and CDR2 FQGNSA.

The CDR3 region is CASSDSRQGNYGYTF. The DNA of the CDR3 is TGTGCCAGCTCCGACTCCCGACAGGGGAACTATGGCTACACCTTC. The rearrangement uses TRBV27 and TRBJ1-2; TRBD1 agrees at 8 bases. The CDR3 contains 15 residues. Trimming took 8 bases from V and 2 from J; bases not matched to a gene: 10. CDR1 and CDR2 from the germline V gene are MNHEY and SMNVEV (reference sequence).

This sequence joins TRBV14 and TRBJ1-2; possibly TRBD1 for D (5 bases). The CDR3 is made up of 16 amino acids. V lost 1 base, J lost 0 bases, and 12 bases lay in between. CDR1 is SGHDN and CDR2 is FVKESK in the germline V gene. CDR3 amino acids: CASSQGGPGANYGYTF. For the CDR3, the DNA is TGTGCCAGCAGCCAAGGGGGCCCTGGAGCTAACTATGGCTACACCTTC. The entire variable domain, with the rest obtained from reference TRBV14 and TRBJ1-2, is as follows: EAGVTQFPSHSVIEKGQTVTLRCDPISGHDNLYWYRRVMGKEIKFLLHFVKESKQDESGMPNNRFLAERTGGTYSTLKVQPAELEDSGVYFCASSQGGPGANYGYTFGSGTRLTVV.

V gene TRBV27 combines with J gene TRBJ1-2, with D unclear. From germline, CDR1 is MNHEY and CDR2 SMNVEV (reference sequence). This CDR3 region has 13 residues. Between the trimmed V and J ends, which lost 5 bases and 5 bases, there was a span of 12 bases. CDR3 nucleotide sequence: TGTGCCAGCAGTCCCCTCGGACTTTATGGCTACACCTTC. This translates into CASSPLGLYGYTF.

This chain links TRBV5-1 with TRBJ2-2; no firm D call. This CDR3 is 14 amino acids long. V shed 2 bases and J shed 5 bases, with 10 bases lying between them. CDR1 and CDR2 from the germline V gene are SGHRS and YFSETQ. The chain's CDR3 is CASSLPESTGELFF. The DNA for the CDR3 is TGCGCCAGCAGCTTACCCGAGTCGACCGGGGAGCTGTTTTTT.

This chain links TRBV5-4 with TRBJ1-5; D is possibly TRBD1 (6 bases). Looked up from germline, CDR1 is SGHNT and CDR2 is YYREEE (reference sequence). This CDR3 is 13 amino acids long. The ends were cut back, 2 bases at V and 6 bases at J, with 9 bases in the middle. CDR3 in amino acids: CASSLQGSQPQHF. DNA for the CDR3: TGTGCCAGCAGCTTACAGGGTAGTCAGCCCCAGCATTTT.